The source of this T cell receptor (beta chain) is a study of T cell repertoires in cytomegalovirus infection. TCRdb ran MiXCR on the reads and lists one entry per CDR3 protein. Of under 95,000 distinct CDR3 sequences in the sample, approximately 46% were seen once. Germline lookup yields CDR1 SQVTM and CDR2 ANQGSEA. The CDR3 sequence is 14 residues long. Findings and caveats of the study: Pooled public TCR beta family frequency picked out CMV carriers with the relevant HLA.

Regarding this clonotype: Antigen: not known.

This chain connects TRBV29-1 to TRBJ2-1; TRBD2 matches 7 bases. The source material was CD8+ T cells from cultured PBMCs, sampled from culture after CMV antigen stimulation. The TCR comes from a human donor in good health (CMV status not recorded). Some clones in this sample may be carry-over from other donors' samples. The CDR3 sequence: CIGLSGITYNEQFF. As DNA, the CDR3 is TGCATCGGACTAAGCGGGATAACCTACAATGAGCAGTTCTTC.